This T cell receptor beta chain was found in a study of blood T cell repertoires in COVID-19. On the study more broadly: The analysed material was cDNA or gDNA that came from T cells, B-cell-depleted T cells, or PBMCs.

Authors' processing steps: For nucleated cells, counts were estimated from reference gene primer amplification. Using immunoSEQ multiplex PCR, the repertoire was profiled, and TCRdb retains in-frame clones only, with some absent. V, J and clone size were drawn from that table, and D and trimming were deduced from the DNA. Of around 380,000 clones in the sample, around 87% were seen once. Participant ages covered about 18 to 89 years across approximately 25 US areas. Participant-reported clinical history was the basis for cohort assignment. The sequence came from a young man who had recovered from COVID-19. The specimen sequenced was PBMCs or T cells enriched from blood (not recorded which).

The CDR3 DNA sequence: TGCGCCAGCAGCCAAGATCGGGGGGGCAATGAGCAGTTCTTC. Protein sequence: CASSQDRGGNEQFF. The genes are TRBV4-3 and TRBJ2-1, with 8 bases identical to TRBD2. Looked up from germline, CDR1 is LGHNA and CDR2 is YSLEER. CDR3 length equals 14 residues. The trim removed 0 bases at V and 6 bases at J, leaving 1 base unmatched.